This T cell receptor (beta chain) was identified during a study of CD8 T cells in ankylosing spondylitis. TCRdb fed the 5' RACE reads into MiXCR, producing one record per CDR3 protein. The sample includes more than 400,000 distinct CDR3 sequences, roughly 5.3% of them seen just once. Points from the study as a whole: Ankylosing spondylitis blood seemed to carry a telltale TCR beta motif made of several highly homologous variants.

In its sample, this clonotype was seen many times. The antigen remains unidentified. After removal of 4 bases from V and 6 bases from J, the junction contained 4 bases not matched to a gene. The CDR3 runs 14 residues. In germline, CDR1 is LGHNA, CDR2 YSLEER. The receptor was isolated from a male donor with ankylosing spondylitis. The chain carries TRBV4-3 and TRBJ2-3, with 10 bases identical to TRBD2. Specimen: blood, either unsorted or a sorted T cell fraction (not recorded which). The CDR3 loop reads CASSREGLADTQYF. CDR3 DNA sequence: TGCGCCAGCAGCCGAGAGGGACTAGCGGATACGCAGTATTTT.